These T cell receptor beta chains were read from a single sample in a study of preoperative IRX-2 immunotherapy in early breast cancer. TCRdb's table, derived via immunoSEQ multiplex PCR, lists solely in-frame clones and lacks some. The sample has around 2,800 clones, approximately 76% seen once. This specimen consisted of tumor tissue, obtained after IRX-2 immunotherapy. The receptors originated from a human donor with breast cancer. Each CDR3 is given with its conserved first and last residue. The D gene is left open where the match is weak. Clone sizes are given selectively: once, few, many, or a class where the clone is expanded.

j_call | v_call | d_call | clone_size | cdr3_nt | cdr3_aa
TRBJ1-1 | TRBV11-3 | . | . | TGTGCCAGCAGCTTGGCCCGCCGACCCGGGACCCACACTGAAGCTTTCTTT | CASSLARRPGTHTEAFF
TRBJ1-4 | TRBV29-1 | TRBD1 | . | TGCAGCGTTGAGACAGGGAATGAAAAACTGTTTTTT | CSVETGNEKLFF
TRBJ1-4 | TRBV23-1 | . | . | TGCGCCAGCAGCCAAGTAGGCAGCGGAGGGGAAAAACTGTTTTTT | CASSQVGSGGEKLFF
TRBJ1-1 | TRBV5-1 | TRBD1 | . | TGCGCCAGCAGCTCGCAACAGGGGGCGCTGGGGGAAGCTTTCTTT | CASSSQQGALGEAFF
TRBJ1-3 | TRBV6-8 | TRBD1 | . | TGTGCCAGCAGTTACCTGAGGTCGGCCGCACAGGGGACTTACGGAAACACCATATATTTT | CASSYLRSAAQGTYGNTIYF
TRBJ2-7 | TRBV6-8 | TRBD1 | . | TGTGCCAGCAGCCTGACAGGGGCCTACGAGCAGTACTTC | CASSLTGAYEQYF
TRBJ1-1 | TRBV19 | . | . | TGTGCCAGTAGTATTAAGGCCCTGAACACTGAAGCTTTCTTT | CASSIKALNTEAFF
TRBJ2-7 | TRBV6-8 | . | . | TGTGCCAGCAGTTTCCAAGTACCTCCCTCCTACGAGCAGTACTTC | CASSFQVPPSYEQYF
TRBJ2-1 | TRBV28 | TRBD1 | . | TGTGCCAGCAGACCGACAGGGTCGAGGAATGAGCAGTTCTTC | CASRPTGSRNEQFF
TRBJ1-2 | TRBV6-8 | . | . | TGTGCCAGCAGCCCCGTTGGAGGGAAGAACTATGGCTACACCTTC | CASSPVGGKNYGYTF
TRBJ2-1 | TRBV28 | . | large | TGTGCCCGTAAGGTACCGGCTGCTAGCTCCTACAATGAGCAGTTCTTC | CARKVPAASSYNEQFF
TRBJ2-5 | TRBV6-8 | TRBD1 | large | TGTGCCAGCAGAGACAGGGGAGATATTTCGCGGGAGACCCAGTACTTC | CASRDRGDISRETQYF
TRBJ1-5 | TRBV6-8 | . | few | TGTGCCAGCAGTTACTCTTACAGGGCTCTTGGCAATCAGCCCCAGCATTTT | CASSYSYRALGNQPQHF
TRBJ1-1 | TRBV11-3 | TRBD1 | . | TGTGCCAGCGGGCCAACCAGGGGGTTGAACACTGAAGCTTTCTTT | CASGPTRGLNTEAFF
TRBJ1-5 | TRBV6-8 | TRBD1 | once | TGTGCCAGCAGTTACCTCAGGGGGCGAGATCAGCCCCAGCATTTT | CASSYLRGRDQPQHF
TRBJ1-6 | TRBV6-8 | . | . | TGTGCCAGCAGTTATAACTATAATTCACCCCTCCACTTT | CASSYNYNSPLHF
TRBJ1-3 | TRBV28 | . | . | TGTGCCAGCAGCCGCGGACAAATTAGCTCTGGAAACACCATATATTTT | CASSRGQISSGNTIYF
TRBJ2-7 | TRBV28 | TRBD2 | few | TGTGCCAGCAGTCAACTAGCGGGAGGCTCCTACGAGCAGTACTTC | CASSQLAGGSYEQYF
TRBJ2-2 | TRBV5-1 | . | . | TGCGCCAGCAGCCCCTCCCCCTCCAGCCGGACCGGGGAGCTGTTTTTT | CASSPSPSSRTGELFF
TRBJ1-2 | TRBV14 | TRBD1 | . | TGTGCCAGCAGCCAAGCCGGGACAGAGGTGTGGTATGGCTACACCTTC | CASSQAGTEVWYGYTF
TRBJ1-3 | TRBV5-1 | . | . | TGCGCCAGCAGCTTGGTAACGGGCTCTGGAAACACCATATATTTT | CASSLVTGSGNTIYF
TRBJ1-1 | TRBV11-3 | . | . | TGTGCCAGCAGCCCCGTTAATGTGAACACTGAAGCTTTCTTT | CASSPVNVNTEAFF
TRBJ2-1 | TRBV6-8 | TRBD1 | . | TGTGCCAGCAGTCCAAGGGGGCAGGGTCTCCCCTACAATGAGCAGTTCTTC | CASSPRGQGLPYNEQFF
TRBJ1-3 | TRBV1 | . | . | TGCGCCAGCAGCCAAGCTATCAGGGTTCAATACACCATATATTTT | CASSQAIRVQYTIYF
TRBJ1-2 | TRBV28 | . | . | TGTGCCAGCAGTTTTACGGGATTGGGCCCTAATGGCTACACCTTC | CASSFTGLGPNGYTF
TRBJ1-1 | TRBV6-8 | TRBD1 | . | TGTGCCAGCAGTGCGGGACAGGGGGCAGGGAACCCTGAAGCTTTCTTT | CASSAGQGAGNPEAFF
TRBJ2-5 | TRBV30 | . | . | TGTGCCTGGCAACCGGACAGACAAGAGACCCAGTACTTC | CAWQPDRQETQYF
TRBJ2-5 | TRBV11-3 | . | . | TGTGCCAGCAGCTTGGTAGGCACAGGGCTACAAGAGACCCAGTACTTC | CASSLVGTGLQETQYF
TRBJ2-7 | TRBV6-8 | . | few | TGTGCCAGCAGTTATCAACGGGACGGGGGCGAGCAGTACTTC | CASSYQRDGGEQYF
TRBJ2-5 | TRBV6-8 | . | . | TGTGCCAGCCGTACCGGACAGACCTTTAGGTACCAAGAGACCCAGTACTTC | CASRTGQTFRYQETQYF
TRBJ2-4 | TRBV18 | . | . | TGTGCCAGCTCACCACTACCCCCTTGGAGTAGCAATTTAGCCAAAAACATTCAGTACTTC | CASSPLPPWSSNLAKNIQYF
TRBJ1-1 | TRBV11-3 | . | large | TGTGCCAGCAGCCAAGGGCCGGAGAGCACTGAAGCTTTCTTT | CASSQGPESTEAFF
TRBJ1-5 | TRBV6-8 | . | once | TGTGCCAGCGGTACTTATAGCAATCAGCCCCAGCATTTT | CASGTYSNQPQHF
TRBJ1-4 | TRBV29-1 | . | . | TGCAGCGTTGATACCGGGCTGAATGAAAAACTGTTTTTT | CSVDTGLNEKLFF
TRBJ2-1 | TRBV19 | TRBD1 | . | TGTGCCAGTAGAGGGGGACAGGGCTACAATGAGCAGTTCTTC | CASRGGQGYNEQFF
TRBJ2-1 | TRBV12-5 | . | once | TGTGCCAGCATTCCAATGGGACTGGGAAAACTTATGGGGTACAATGAGCAGTTCTTC | CASIPMGLGKLMGYNEQFF
TRBJ2-5 | TRBV19 | . | once | TGTGCCAGTACAGGGCAAGAGACCCAGTACTTC | CASTGQETQYF
TRBJ2-1 | TRBV11-3 | . | . | TGTGCCAGCAGCTTGTCTGCCCTTCCGGGACGGGAGCAGTTCTTC | CASSLSALPGREQFF
TRBJ2-5 | TRBV10-1 | . | once | TGCGCCAGCAGTCCCTCCGGCTGGGATCAAGAGACCCAGTACTTC | CASSPSGWDQETQYF
TRBJ1-1 | TRBV5-1 | . | . | TGCGCCAGCAGGACCGGGACTGGGAACACTGAAGCTTTCTTT | CASRTGTGNTEAFF
TRBJ2-1 | TRBV12-2 | . | few | TGTGCCACCGCGGAGGCGGGAGGGTACTACAATGAGCAGTTCTTC | CATAEAGGYYNEQFF
TRBJ2-2 | TRBV5-1 | . | . | TGCGCCAGCAGCTTGGTATTACAGCCCGGGGAGCTGTTTTTT | CASSLVLQPGELFF
TRBJ2-3 | TRBV11-3 | . | . | TGTGCCAGCAGCTTAGACAGGGGACGCACAGATACGCAGTATTTT | CASSLDRGRTDTQYF
TRBJ2-1 | TRBV6-8 | . | . | TGTGCCAGCAGTGACTCTTACAAGAATGAGCAGTTCTTC | CASSDSYKNEQFF
TRBJ2-5 | TRBV5-1 | . | . | TGCGCCAGCAGCTTGTCAAGGCTCCAAGAGACCCAGTACTTC | CASSLSRLQETQYF
TRBJ1-2 | TRBV6-8 | . | . | TGTGCCAGCAGGGCCAGGGGAACCGTATCGGATGGCTACACCTTC | CASRARGTVSDGYTF
TRBJ2-2 | TRBV28 | TRBD1 | . | TGTGCCAGCAGTTTAAATCTGGGACAGGGAGCCGGGGAGCTGTTTTTT | CASSLNLGQGAGELFF
TRBJ1-2 | TRBV6-7 | TRBD1 | . | TGTGCCACCAGTGATTCGACAGGGCTGACCTTC | CATSDSTGLTF
TRBJ2-1 | TRBV6-8 | . | hyperexpanded | TGTGCCACCCTTAGCTCCTACAATGAGCAGTTCTTC | CATLSSYNEQFF
TRBJ1-2 | TRBV19 | . | once | TGTGCCAGTAGTATAGATCCCCTGACAGGAGGCTACACCTTC | CASSIDPLTGGYTF
TRBJ2-7 | TRBV6-8 | TRBD1 | . | TGTGCCAGCAGTACAGGGGTCGGTAAGAACGAGCAGTACTTC | CASSTGVGKNEQYF
TRBJ1-4 | TRBV6-8 | TRBD1 | . | TGTGCCAGCAGTGATTACACAGGGGGCGCAGAAAAACTGTTTTTT | CASSDYTGGAEKLFF
TRBJ2-5 | TRBV23-1 | TRBD1 | . | TGCGCCAGGACCGGGACAGAGGGGGAGACCCAATACTTC | CARTGTEGETQYF
TRBJ1-1 | TRBV11-3 | TRBD1 | medium-sized | TGTGCCAGCAGCTTACCCCCGGGACAGGGGAGGGCTTTCTTT | CASSLPPGQGRAFF
TRBJ1-3 | TRBV11-3 | . | . | TGTGCCAGCAGCCGTGGGGCAGGGCACTACTCTGGAAACACCATATATTTT | CASSRGAGHYSGNTIYF
TRBJ2-1 | TRBV5-1 | . | . | TGCGCCAGCAGCTCCTGGGACCTCAGCTCCTACAATGAGCAGTTCTTC | CASSSWDLSSYNEQFF
TRBJ2-7 | TRBV6-8 | . | large | TGTGCCAGCAGTTACTCTCAGGGGTCCGGAGGCGAGCAGTACTTC | CASSYSQGSGGEQYF
TRBJ2-7 | TRBV19 | . | . | TGTGCCAGTAGTATTGGGCGGGGGCCCTACCAGCAGTACTTC | CASSIGRGPYQQYF
TRBJ2-3 | TRBV11-3 | . | . | TGTGCCAGCAGCCCCCCGGGACAAACAGATACGCAGTATTTT | CASSPPGQTDTQYF
TRBJ1-1 | TRBV1 | . | . | TGCGCCAGCAGCCAAGAGGGGCGCGGGAACACTGAAGCTTTCTTT | CASSQEGRGNTEAFF